The 30 T cell receptor beta chains presented below share a single source sample, sequenced in a study of T-cell reconstitution after alpha-beta-depleted transplantation in children. Unique molecular identifiers were used to barcode this TCRbeta library. TCRdb called the PCR reads again in MiXCR, with one record for every CDR3 protein. The sample lists 490,000 or so distinct CDR3 sequences, approximately 12% occurring once. The source was PBMCs from the stem cell graft donor, collected from the stem cell graft. Source of these receptors: a human donor who donated a stem cell graft to a child with combined immunodeficiency.

There are many counts of this clonotype. CDR3 coding DNA: TGCGCCAGCAGCCTGTCCGGGACAGGGTTTGAAAAACTGTTTTTT. Translation gives CASSLSGTGFEKLFF. This sequence joins TRBV5-1 and TRBJ1-4; TRBD1 matches at 9 bases. V gave up 4 bases and J gave up 7 bases; unmatched junction bases: 8. The CDR3 has 15 amino acids. Germline V gene lookup returns CDR1 SGHRS and CDR2 YFSETQ.

The V and J genes are TRBV11-3 and TRBJ2-3; D unclear. In germline, CDR1 is SGHNT, CDR2 YENEEA. Trimming stripped 5 bases from V and 1 base from J, with 10 bases between. The CDR3 length is 14 residues. CDR3 bases: TGTGCCAGCAGCCACTGGACGGGCACAGATACGCAGTATTTT. Translation gives CASSHWTGTDTQYF.

The J gene is TRBJ2-3, the V gene TRBV20-1; 13 positions match TRBD2. The junction had 13 bases not matched to a gene; V was cut back by 2 bases and J by 2 bases. Germline V CDR1 and CDR2: DFQATT, SNEGSKA (reference sequence). The CDR3 runs to 19 residues. CDR3 in amino acids: CSARSRLAGGPLYTDTQYF. The CDR3, as DNA: TGCAGTGCTAGATCGCGACTAGCGGGGGGTCCCCTTTACACAGATACGCAGTATTTT.

In this sample, this clonotype turned up a few times. This chain uses TRBV7-2 with TRBJ2-1; D tentatively reads TRBD1 or TRBD2 (6 bases each). CDR1 is SGHTA, CDR2 FQGNSA, per germline. Trimming left V 6 bases short and J 7 bases short, with 19 bases between. This CDR3 contains 15 residues. Here the CDR3 reads CASRGGGRSVNEQFF. Here the CDR3 DNA reads TGTGCCAGCAGGGGTGGGGGGCGCAGCGTGAATGAGCAGTTCTTC.

This clonotype has a count of ten or more. The chain combines TRBV20-1 with TRBJ2-7, with a weak D call TRBD1 (5 bases). Deletions cut 3 bases from V and 0 bases from J, with 9 bases between. CDR1 and CDR2 from the germline V gene are DFQATT and SNEGSKA (reference sequence). The CDR3 is 13 residues long. The CDR3 region is CSARDMSSYEQYF. For the CDR3, the DNA is TGCAGTGCTAGGGACATGTCCTCCTACGAGCAGTACTTC.

This clonotype was counted at least ten times. The V gene is TRBV18, the J gene TRBJ2-5; 7 nucleotides align to TRBD1. After removal of 5 bases from V and 1 base from J, the junction contained 7 bases not matched to a gene. From germline, CDR1 is KGHSH and CDR2 LQKENI. This CDR3 contains 15 residues. This CDR3 reads CASSTLQGSQETQYF. The CDR3 nucleotides are TGTGCCAGCTCAACATTACAGGGGAGCCAAGAGACCCAGTACTTC. The full variable domain, completed using reference TRBV18 and TRBJ2-5, is NAGVMQNPRHLVRRRGQEARLRCSPMKGHSHVYWYRQLPEEGLKFMVYLQKENIIDESGMPKERFSAEFPKEGPSILRIQQVVRGDSAAYFCASSTLQGSQETQYFGPGTRLLVL.

This clonotype was seen more than once but under ten times. The V gene is TRBV18, the J gene TRBJ2-1, with 9 positions matching TRBD1. The CDR3 extends over 13 amino acids. Looked up from germline, CDR1 is KGHSH and CDR2 is LQKENI. J was trimmed by 8 bases and V by 4 bases; bases with no gene match: 3. DNA of the CDR3: TGTGCCAGCTCACTGGGACAGGGAGATGAGCAGTTCTTC. Translated: CASSLGQGDEQFF. Full variable domain (rest looked up from reference TRBV18 and TRBJ2-1): NAGVMQNPRHLVRRRGQEARLRCSPMKGHSHVYWYRQLPEEGLKFMVYLQKENIIDESGMPKERFSAEFPKEGPSILRIQQVVRGDSAAYFCASSLGQGDEQFFGPGTRLTVL.

The V gene is TRBV6-2 or TRBV6-3, the J gene TRBJ2-1; D is ambiguous. CDR1 MNHEY and CDR2 SVGEGT come from the germline V gene. With 6 bases removed from V and 0 bases from J, the gap between germline ends came to 12 bases. The CDR3 loop spans 15 amino acids. The CDR3 region is CASRLRYLSYNEQFF. CDR3 DNA sequence: TGTGCCAGCAGACTCAGGTACCTCTCCTACAATGAGCAGTTCTTC.

This clonotype was found many times. This CDR3 is CASSFDRSGRETQYF. CDR3 nucleotides: TGTGCCAGCAGTTTCGACAGGTCTGGGCGAGAGACCCAGTACTTC. The J gene is TRBJ2-5, the V gene TRBV6-2 or TRBV6-3; maybe TRBD1 (6 bases). Germline-derived CDR1 and CDR2 are MNHEY and SVGEGT. Trimming shortened V by 4 bases and J by 4 bases, and 16 bases separated the two germline ends. The CDR3 length is 15 residues.

This clonotype has only a few counts. This rearrangement joins TRBV11-1 to TRBJ2-2; 9 positions match TRBD2. The CDR3 is 18 residues long. The J segment lost 5 bases and the V segment lost 4 bases, leaving 14 bases of the junction unmatched. Germline-derived CDR1 and CDR2 are SGHAT and FQDESV (reference sequence). The chain's CDR3 is CASSSLSSSGVRTGELFF. In DNA, the CDR3 is TGTGCCAGCAGCTCCCTTAGCTCTAGCGGGGTGAGGACCGGGGAGCTGTTTTTT.

This clonotype came up many times. This sequence joins TRBV5-1 and TRBJ2-1; tentative D call: TRBD2 (6 bases). Germline V gene sequence: CDR1 SGHRS, CDR2 YFSETQ. The CDR3 contains 14 residues. The ends were cut back, 4 bases at V and 4 bases at J, with 12 bases in the middle. The CDR3 loop is CASSGTGTYNEQFF. DNA of the CDR3: TGCGCCAGCAGCGGGACCGGGACTTACAATGAGCAGTTCTTC.

This clonotype was counted many times. The gene calls are TRBV6-5 and TRBJ1-2, with no clear D. The V gene's germline CDR1 is MNHEY and CDR2 SVGAGI. This CDR3 spans 12 amino acids. V lost 2 bases to trimming and J lost 5 bases, with 6 bases between them. DNA of the CDR3: TGTGCCAGCAGTTACGGCGGATATGGCTACACCTTC. Translation gives CASSYGGYGYTF.

This clonotype was seen just once. The chain carries TRBV11-3 and TRBJ2-1; TRBD2 agrees at 7 bases. This CDR3 region has 14 residues. V gave up 2 bases and J gave up 8 bases; unmatched junction bases: 6. Germline V gene data show CDR1 as SGHNT and CDR2 as YENEEA. CDR3 residues: CASSLTSAPDEQFF. CDR3 nucleotide sequence: TGTGCCAGCAGCTTAACTAGCGCCCCGGATGAGCAGTTCTTC.

This clonotype was counted many times. The CDR3 nucleotides read TGTGCCAGCAGCTTTCCGGGACTAGCGGCAGATACGCAGTATTTT. Protein product: CASSFPGLAADTQYF. This chain connects TRBV7-9 to TRBJ2-3; 11 nucleotides align to TRBD2. CDR1 SEHNR and CDR2 FQNEAQ come from the germline V gene (reference sequence). J gave up 4 bases and V 3 bases, and 3 bases lay outside the gene matches. The CDR3 length is 15 residues.

This clonotype was found a few times. The chain carries TRBV3-1 and TRBJ2-7; TRBD2 matches 10 bases. There are 15 residues in the CDR3. Trimming cost V 4 bases and J 0 bases; bases outside gene matches: 3. The germline CDR1 and CDR2 sequences are LGHDT and YNNKEL (reference sequence). The CDR3 here is CASSPGLAASYEQYF. The CDR3 DNA is TGTGCCAGCAGCCCTGGACTAGCGGCCTCCTACGAGCAGTACTTC.

The rearrangement uses TRBV5-1 and TRBJ1-6, with TRBD1 matching over 7 bases. The CDR3 spans 16 residues. J was trimmed by 4 bases and V by 4 bases; bases with no gene match: 8. CDR1 is SGHRS, CDR2 YFSETQ, per germline. CDR3 DNA: TGCGCCAGCAGCGCTTACGGACAGGTTTATAATTCACCCCTCCACTTT. Translation: CASSAYGQVYNSPLHF.

This clonotype was observed at least ten times. This chain connects TRBV7-9 to TRBJ1-1, with D maybe TRBD1 (6 bases). The CDR3 runs 16 residues. Trimming took 4 bases from V and 0 from J, leaving 15 bases between them. CDR1 is SEHNR and CDR2 is FQNEAQ in the germline V gene (reference sequence). For the CDR3, the DNA is TGTGCCAGCAGCTCGCCTATAGGACAGTTGAACACTGAAGCTTTCTTT. As protein: CASSSPIGQLNTEAFF. Drawing the rest from reference TRBV7-9 and TRBJ1-1, the complete variable domain is DTGVSQNPRHKITKRGQNVTFRCDPISEHNRLYWYRQTLGQGPEFLTYFQNEAQLEKSRLLSDRFSAERPKGSFSTLEIQRTEQGDSAMYLCASSSPIGQLNTEAFFGQGTRLTVV.

This chain joins TRBV10-3 and TRBJ2-7; D is unclear. The CDR3 has 14 amino acids. Germline CDR1 and CDR2: ENHRY and SYGVKD. Trimming removed 2 bases from V and 4 bases from J, with 12 bases in between. The CDR3 coding sequence is TGTGCCATCAGTGAGCCCCGCGACGGATACGAGCAGTACTTC. Protein sequence: CAISEPRDGYEQYF.

The gene calls are TRBV4-3 and TRBJ2-2, with D possibly being TRBD1 or TRBD2 (5 bases each). The CDR3 is 18 amino acids. The V gene lost 1 base and the J gene lost 5 bases, with 20 bases spanning the gap. Germline V gene lookup returns CDR1 LGHNA and CDR2 YSLEER. CDR3 nucleotides: TGCGCCAGCAGCCAAGGTCGCTCAGAAGGGTGGGGGACCGGGGAGCTGTTTTTT. Its translation: CASSQGRSEGWGTGELFF.

In this sample, this clonotype turned up a few times. The V gene is TRBV12-3 or TRBV12-4, the J gene TRBJ2-2, with 7 bases identical to TRBD1. V lost 6 bases, J lost 5 bases, and 6 bases stayed unmatched. The CDR3 is 14 residues long. As DNA, the CDR3 is TGTGCCAGCAGGACCCAGGGGGTGACCGGGGAGCTGTTTTTT. It yields the protein CASRTQGVTGELFF.

This clonotype was detected only a few times. The J gene is TRBJ2-7, the V gene TRBV20-1; D perhaps matches TRBD1 (6 bases). Trimming left V 3 bases short and J 2 bases short, with 8 bases between. The CDR3 is 12 residues long. The germline CDR1 and CDR2 sequences are DFQATT and SNEGSKA (reference sequence). DNA for the CDR3: TGCAGTGCTAGCTACAGGGCCTACGAGCAGTACTTC. Translating gives CSASYRAYEQYF.

This clonotype was recorded many times. This CDR3 reads CASSLGPSGTDTQYF. Written as DNA, the CDR3 is TGTGCCAGCAGCTTAGGACCTAGCGGCACAGATACGCAGTATTTT. The V gene is TRBV7-2, the J gene TRBJ2-3, with D perhaps TRBD2 (6 bases). Germline assignment: CDR1 SGHTA and CDR2 FQGNSA. V lost 1 base and J 1 base, leaving 9 bases between the germline ends. The CDR3 is 15 residues long.

The V and J genes are TRBV11-3 and TRBJ2-6, with 8 nucleotides matching TRBD1. V trimming: 4 bases; J trimming: 0 bases; junction bases outside the gene matches: 5. The CDR3 contains 17 residues. Per germline, CDR1 SGHNT and CDR2 YENEEA. The CDR3 nucleotides read TGTGCCAGCAGCTCTCGGACAGGGAGCTCTGGGGCCAACGTCCTGACTTTC. Its protein is CASSSRTGSSGANVLTF.

The chain is built from TRBV4-3 and TRBJ2-7; D ambiguous. The CDR3 has 15 amino acids. CDR1 is LGHNA, CDR2 YSLEER, per germline. The germline V and J ends were trimmed by 0 bases and 3 bases, with 12 bases remaining between them. Written as DNA, the CDR3 is TGCGCCAGCAGCCAAGATGGCAGACCTATCTACGAGCAGTACTTC. It codes for CASSQDGRPIYEQYF.

This clonotype was observed a few times. The rearrangement links TRBV7-2 to TRBJ1-4; TRBD1 aligns across 7 bases. The CDR3 is 14 residues long. CDR1 is SGHTA and CDR2 is FQGNSA in the germline V gene. Unmatched junction bases numbered 4, after V lost 5 bases and J lost 4 bases. In DNA, the CDR3 is TGTGCCAGCAGCCGGGACAGTAGTAATGAAAAACTGTTTTTT. This codes for CASSRDSSNEKLFF.

This clonotype occurred a few times. V and J are TRBV20-1 and TRBJ2-7; D is uncertain. The V end lost 6 bases, the J end lost 4 bases, and 16 bases lay between the germline ends. Germline V gene sequence: CDR1 DFQATT, CDR2 SNEGSKA (reference sequence). CDR3 length: 13 amino acids. The CDR3 sequence is CSATDPPAYEQYF. CDR3 nucleotide sequence: TGCAGTGCCACGGACCCACCGGCGTACGAGCAGTACTTC.

The rearrangement uses TRBV11-2 and TRBJ2-3; maybe TRBD2 (6 bases). The CDR3 consists of 16 residues. The germline V and J ends were trimmed by 2 bases and 1 base, with 13 bases remaining between them. Germline assignment: CDR1 SGHAT and CDR2 FQNNGV. The CDR3 coding sequence is TGTGCCAGCAGCTTATTGGGGGGAGAGGGCACAGATACGCAGTATTTT. Translated: CASSLLGGEGTDTQYF.

The table lists this clonotype with many counts. The V call is TRBV5-1, the J call TRBJ2-7; D not resolved. This CDR3 spans 13 amino acids. Germline V gives CDR1 SGHRS, CDR2 YFSETQ. The V end was cut by 0 bases, the J end by 3 bases, with 7 bases between. CDR3 loop: CASSLALGYEQYF. The CDR3, as DNA: TGCGCCAGCAGCTTGGCCCTAGGCTACGAGCAGTACTTC.

This clonotype was counted only a few times. The chain couples TRBV10-3 to TRBJ2-1; TRBD2 aligns across 8 bases. The CDR3 is made up of 13 amino acids. Germline loops: CDR1 ENHRY, CDR2 SYGVKD. With V trimmed by 4 bases and J by 9 bases, 5 bases remained unmatched. This chain's CDR3 is CAISGTSFGEQFF. As DNA, the CDR3 is TGTGCCATCAGTGGGACTAGCTTTGGTGAGCAGTTCTTC.

Many counts were recorded for this clonotype. The chain is built from TRBV12-3 or TRBV12-4 and TRBJ2-1; 10 positions agree with TRBD2. The J segment lost 6 bases and the V segment lost 3 bases, leaving 2 bases of the junction unmatched. This CDR3 has 14 amino acids. The CDR3 DNA follows: TGTGCCAGCAGTTTCAAGCGGGAGGGCAATGAGCAGTTCTTC. It is translated as CASSFKREGNEQFF.